This T cell receptor beta chain was recovered during a study of CD8 T cells in Susac syndrome (dated by TCRdb to about 2019). Concerning the study at large: Among the sequenced Susac syndrome patients, six had clinically active disease and eight were in clinical remission. At blood withdrawal, Susac syndrome patients were therapy-naive, treated with corticosteroids (with IVIg additionally given to some), or treated with IVIg alone. The study used repertoire sequencing to test whether antigen drove CD8+ T cell activation and differentiation in Susac syndrome. The paper's findings and limits, for the study overall: No clonal expansion was detected in the CD4+ T cell repertoire of Susac syndrome patients. The number of individuals in the TCR sequencing and HLA analysis was recognized as being relatively small.

Looking up the germline V gene (reference sequence) yields CDR1 LNHDA and CDR2 SQIVND. Inclusive of the bounding cysteine and phenylalanine, the CDR3 is 18 residues long. Only CDR3 DNA remains: 54 bases, in frame from the first base. V and J are trimmed by 4 bases and 3 bases, and the gene matches miss 13 bases of the junction. With respect to this clonotype: Its antigen is unknown. No much larger clone exists at a distance of one base, and base qualities are not known.

RNA was extracted with the RNeasy kit and roughly 0.5 to 1 ug was reverse transcribed using random hexamers. The immunoSEQ multiplex PCR assay, which covers 54 Vbeta and 13 Jbeta segments, was used to amplify TCR beta CDR3 regions. To correct PCR amplification bias, a synthetic template baseline was used for both primer optimization and computational correction. The paper's processing steps were these. Reads were annotated to V, D and J genes per IMGT and analyzed with immunoSEQ Analyzer, keeping only productive sequences. To calculate clonality, Shannon entropy was normalized by log2 of the number of productive unique sequences and then subtracted from one. Public and private clones were assessed among the 100 most prevalent clones of each patient and control. Clones were defined as Susac-specific when absent from the healthy and MS cohorts, from fewer than 1,300 published viral clones and from other ImmuneACCESS disease sequences. Starting from the raw public reads, TCRdb applied fastp trimming at Q25, assembled clones with MiXCR and retained in-frame beta chains. Each entry merges the rows of one CDR3 protein and shows their most common DNA and genes. The V and J calls shown here were made by TCRdb, not taken from the authors' results. The sample data list 74,000 or so distinct CDR3 sequences, and roughly 91% of these were observed just once. 0.52% of the sample rests with the top ten.

Peripheral blood CD8+ and CD4+ T cells from healthy donors, Susac syndrome patients and multiple sclerosis patients were profiled using high-throughput TCR beta sequencing. The Susac syndrome patients fulfilled recently defined diagnostic criteria for definite or probable disease. Bulk CD8+ and CD4+ T cells were purified magnetically by negative isolation, whereas CD8+ TEMRA cells were enriched by FACS. Blood was collected in EDTA tubes and processed within 24 hours, with PBMCs isolated through density gradient centrifugation. PBMCs intended for TCR sequencing were cryopreserved in liquid nitrogen and were subsequently thawed in a 37 degrees C water bath. The sorted or isolated CD4+, CD8+ and CD8+ TEMRA cells had a purity of 90% or higher.

The sequence was collected from a human donor with Susac syndrome. The rearranged chain carries TRBV19 and TRBJ2-2, and 8 junction bases match TRBD1. The specimen sequenced was CD4+ T cells from PBMCs. Here the CDR3 is given as CASSTRYDRGTDTGELFF. The DNA sequence is TGTGCCAGTAGTACTCGCTACGACAGGGGAACGGACACCGGGGAGCTGTTTTTT. Supplemented by the reference TRBV19 and TRBJ2-2 proteins around the CDR3, the complete variable domain is DGGITQSPKYLFRKEGQNVTLSCEQNLNHDAMYWYRQDPGQGLRLIYYSQIVNDFQKGDIAEGYSVSREKKESFPLTVTSAQKNPTAFYLCASSTRYDRGTDTGELFFGEGSRLTVL.